What follows describes a single T cell receptor beta chain. Its antigen is unknown. These data originate in a study of beta chain features in type 1 diabetes. Study details: Across the samples, 90 million to 120 million sorted cells were examined in total. Findings and caveats of the study: Across patients, naive, central memory and Treg TCRB repertoires exhibited apparently greater similarity than was observed across healthy donors.

The CDR3 length is 13 residues. V lost 5 bases and J lost 10; bases outside the gene matches: 6. Germline V gene sequence: CDR1 SGHTA, CDR2 FQGTGA. Expressed TCRB transcripts were sequenced after all isolated RNA was converted to cDNA. The table came from immunoSEQ multiplex PCR; TCRdb's copy has only in-frame clones and leaves some out. Found here are about 370,000 clones, roughly 16% of them singletons; the top ten hold roughly 0.019%. Isolation of CD4+ naive, central memory, regulatory and stem cell-like memory cells was achieved by sorting via CD45RO/CCR7/CD25/CD127/CD95/CD27. Sequenced input: naive CD4+ T cells from blood. The clonotype was recovered from a woman aged 18-35 years in good health. The rearrangement links TRBV7-3 to TRBJ2-1; 9 bases fit TRBD2. CDR3 DNA: TGTGCCAGCAGCCTAGCGGGACGAGTCGAGCAGTTCTTC. Its protein is CASSLAGRVEQFF.